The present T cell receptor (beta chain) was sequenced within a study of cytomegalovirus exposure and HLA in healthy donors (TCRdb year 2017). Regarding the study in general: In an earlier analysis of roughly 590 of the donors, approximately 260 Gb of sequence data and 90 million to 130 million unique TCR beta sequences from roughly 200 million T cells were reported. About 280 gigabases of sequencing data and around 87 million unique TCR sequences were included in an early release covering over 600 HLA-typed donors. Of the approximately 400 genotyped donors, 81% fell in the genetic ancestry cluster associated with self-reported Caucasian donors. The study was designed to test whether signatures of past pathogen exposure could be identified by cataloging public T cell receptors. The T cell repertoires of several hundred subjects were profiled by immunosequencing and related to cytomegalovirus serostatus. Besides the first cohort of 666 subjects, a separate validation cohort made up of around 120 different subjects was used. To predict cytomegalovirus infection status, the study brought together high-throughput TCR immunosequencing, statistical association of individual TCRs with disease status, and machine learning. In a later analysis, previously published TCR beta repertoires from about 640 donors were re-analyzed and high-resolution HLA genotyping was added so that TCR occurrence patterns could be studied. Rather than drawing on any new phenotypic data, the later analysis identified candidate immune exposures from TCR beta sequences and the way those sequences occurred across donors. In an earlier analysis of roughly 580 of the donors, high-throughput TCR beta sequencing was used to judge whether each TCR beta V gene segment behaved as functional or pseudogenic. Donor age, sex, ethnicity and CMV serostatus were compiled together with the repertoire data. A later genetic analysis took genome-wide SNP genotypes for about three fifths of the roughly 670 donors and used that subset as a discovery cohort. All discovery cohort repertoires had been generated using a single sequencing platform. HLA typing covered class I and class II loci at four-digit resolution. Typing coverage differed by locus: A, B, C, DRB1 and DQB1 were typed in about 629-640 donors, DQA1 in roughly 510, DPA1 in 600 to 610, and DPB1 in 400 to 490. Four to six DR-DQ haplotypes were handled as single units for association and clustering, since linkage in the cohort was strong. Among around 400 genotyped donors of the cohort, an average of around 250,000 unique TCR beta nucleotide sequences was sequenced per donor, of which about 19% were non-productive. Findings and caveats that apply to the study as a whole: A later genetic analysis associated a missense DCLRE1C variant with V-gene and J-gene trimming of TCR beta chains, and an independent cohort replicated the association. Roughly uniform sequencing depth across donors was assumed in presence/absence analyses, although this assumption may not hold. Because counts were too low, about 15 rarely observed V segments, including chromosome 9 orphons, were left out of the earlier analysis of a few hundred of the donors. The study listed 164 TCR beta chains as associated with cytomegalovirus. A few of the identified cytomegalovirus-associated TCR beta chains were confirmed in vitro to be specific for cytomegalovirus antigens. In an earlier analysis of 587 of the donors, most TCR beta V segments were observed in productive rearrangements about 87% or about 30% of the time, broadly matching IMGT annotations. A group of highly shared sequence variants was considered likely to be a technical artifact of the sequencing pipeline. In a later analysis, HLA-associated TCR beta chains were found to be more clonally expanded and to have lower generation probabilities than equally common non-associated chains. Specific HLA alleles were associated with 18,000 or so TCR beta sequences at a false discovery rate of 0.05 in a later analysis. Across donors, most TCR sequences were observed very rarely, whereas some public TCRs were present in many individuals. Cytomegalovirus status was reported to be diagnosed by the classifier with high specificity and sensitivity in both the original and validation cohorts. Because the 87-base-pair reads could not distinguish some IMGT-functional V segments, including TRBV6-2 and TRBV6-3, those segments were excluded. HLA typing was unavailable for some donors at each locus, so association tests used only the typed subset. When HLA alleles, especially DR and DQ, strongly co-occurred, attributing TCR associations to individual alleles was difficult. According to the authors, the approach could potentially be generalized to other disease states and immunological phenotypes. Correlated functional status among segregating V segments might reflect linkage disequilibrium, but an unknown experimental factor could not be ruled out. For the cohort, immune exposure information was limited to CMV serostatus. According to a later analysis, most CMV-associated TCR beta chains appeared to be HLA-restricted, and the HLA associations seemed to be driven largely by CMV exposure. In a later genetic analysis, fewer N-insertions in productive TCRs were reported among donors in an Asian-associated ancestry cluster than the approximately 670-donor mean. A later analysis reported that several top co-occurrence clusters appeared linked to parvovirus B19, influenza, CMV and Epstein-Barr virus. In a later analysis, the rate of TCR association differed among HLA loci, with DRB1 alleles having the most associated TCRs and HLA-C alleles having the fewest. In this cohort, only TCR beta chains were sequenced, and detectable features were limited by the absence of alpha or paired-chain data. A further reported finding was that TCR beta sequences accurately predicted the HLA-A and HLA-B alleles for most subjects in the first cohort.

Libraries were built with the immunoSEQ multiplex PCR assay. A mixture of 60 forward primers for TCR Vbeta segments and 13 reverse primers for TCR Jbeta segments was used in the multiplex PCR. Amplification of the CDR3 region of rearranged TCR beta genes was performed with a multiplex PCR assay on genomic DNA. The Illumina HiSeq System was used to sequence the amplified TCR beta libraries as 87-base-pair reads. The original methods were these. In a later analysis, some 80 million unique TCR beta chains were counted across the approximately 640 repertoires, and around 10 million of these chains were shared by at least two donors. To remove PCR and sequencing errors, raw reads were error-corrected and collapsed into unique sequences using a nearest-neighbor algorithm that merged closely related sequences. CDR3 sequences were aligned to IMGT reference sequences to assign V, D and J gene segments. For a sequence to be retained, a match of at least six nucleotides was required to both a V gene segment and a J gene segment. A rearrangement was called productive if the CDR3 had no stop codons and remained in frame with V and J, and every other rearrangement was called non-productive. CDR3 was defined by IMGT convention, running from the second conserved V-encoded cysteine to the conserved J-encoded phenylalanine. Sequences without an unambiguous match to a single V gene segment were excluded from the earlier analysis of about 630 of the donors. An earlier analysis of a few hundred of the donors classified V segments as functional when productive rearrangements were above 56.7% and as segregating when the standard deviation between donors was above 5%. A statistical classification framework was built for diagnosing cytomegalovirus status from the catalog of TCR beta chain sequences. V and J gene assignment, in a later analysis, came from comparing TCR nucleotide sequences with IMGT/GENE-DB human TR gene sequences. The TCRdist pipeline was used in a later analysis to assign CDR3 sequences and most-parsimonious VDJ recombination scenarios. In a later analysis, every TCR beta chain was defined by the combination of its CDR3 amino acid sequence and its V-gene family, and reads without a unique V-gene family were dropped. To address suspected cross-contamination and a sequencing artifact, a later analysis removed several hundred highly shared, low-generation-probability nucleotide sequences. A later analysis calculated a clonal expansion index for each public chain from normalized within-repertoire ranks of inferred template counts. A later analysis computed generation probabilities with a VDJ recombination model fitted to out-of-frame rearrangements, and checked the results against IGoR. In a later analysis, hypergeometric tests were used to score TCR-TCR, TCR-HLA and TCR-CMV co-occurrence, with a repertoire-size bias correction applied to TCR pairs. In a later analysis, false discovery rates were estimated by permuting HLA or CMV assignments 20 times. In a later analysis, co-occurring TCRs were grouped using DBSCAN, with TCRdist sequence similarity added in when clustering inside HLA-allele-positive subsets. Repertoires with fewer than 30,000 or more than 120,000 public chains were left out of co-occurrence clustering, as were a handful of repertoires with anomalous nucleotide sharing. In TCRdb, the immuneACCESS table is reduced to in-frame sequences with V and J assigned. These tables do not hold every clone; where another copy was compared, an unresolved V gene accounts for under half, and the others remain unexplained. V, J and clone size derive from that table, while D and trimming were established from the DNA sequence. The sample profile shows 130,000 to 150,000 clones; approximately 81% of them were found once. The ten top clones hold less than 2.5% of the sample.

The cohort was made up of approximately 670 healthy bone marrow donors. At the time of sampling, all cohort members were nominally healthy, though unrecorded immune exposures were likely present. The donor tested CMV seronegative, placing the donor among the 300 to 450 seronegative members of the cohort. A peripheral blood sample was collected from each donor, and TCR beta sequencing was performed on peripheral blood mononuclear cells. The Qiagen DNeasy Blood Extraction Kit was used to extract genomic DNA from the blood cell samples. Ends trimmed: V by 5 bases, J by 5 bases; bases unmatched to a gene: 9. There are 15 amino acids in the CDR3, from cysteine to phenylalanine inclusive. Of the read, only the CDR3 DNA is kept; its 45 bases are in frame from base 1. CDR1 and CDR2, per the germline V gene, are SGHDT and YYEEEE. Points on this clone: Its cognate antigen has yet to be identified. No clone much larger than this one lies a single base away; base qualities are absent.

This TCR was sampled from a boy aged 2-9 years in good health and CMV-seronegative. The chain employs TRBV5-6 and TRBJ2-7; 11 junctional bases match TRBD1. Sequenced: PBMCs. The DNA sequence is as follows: TGTGCCAGCAGACCCGGGACAGGGGGATTAGACGAGCAGTACTTC. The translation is CASRPGTGGLDEQYF.